This T cell receptor (beta chain) was sequenced in a study of blood T cell repertoires in COVID-19. Across the whole study: Italy, Spain and the United States were the sources of the convalescent and acute COVID-19 samples.

Trimming left V 7 bases short and J 6 bases short, with 15 bases between. CDR3 size: 12 residues. The germline V gene has CDR1 SQVTM and CDR2 ANQGSEA. The authors' processing: Estimation of nucleated cell counts was performed using reference gene primer amplification. Using immunoSEQ multiplex PCR, the repertoire was profiled, and TCRdb retains in-frame clones only, with some absent. Clone size and V and J calls were adopted from that table, with D and trimming inferred from the DNA. Found here are 90,000 to 120,000 clones, 75% to 85% of them singletons; the top ten hold about 4.8%. The chain couples TRBV29-1 to TRBJ1-2; tentative D call: TRBD1 (6 bases). The sequence was obtained from a man aged 55 to 70 with acute or convalescent COVID-19. Sequencing was done on a sample of peripheral blood. The CDR3 coding sequence is TGCAGCGCCGAAGAACAGGGAGATGGCTACACCTTC. Its protein product is CSAEEQGDGYTF.